The sequence of this T cell receptor beta chain was determined in a study of cytomegalovirus exposure and HLA in healthy donors. To note about this clone: Its specificity is not known.

Regarding the study as a whole: According to a later analysis, most TCR beta chains associated with CMV appeared HLA-restricted. Later work associated over 15,000 TCR beta sequences with HLA alleles at 0.05 false discovery rate.

The germline V gene has CDR1 MNHEY and CDR2 SVGAGI. The J segment lost 4 bases and the V segment lost 5 bases, leaving 10 bases of the junction unmatched. This CDR3 is built from 15 residues. Likely unrecorded immune exposures existed in these nominally healthy donors. In the PCR, 60 Vbeta and 13 Jbeta primers were used. Using immunoSEQ multiplex PCR, the repertoire was profiled, and TCRdb retains in-frame clones only, with some absent. The table lists roughly 120,000 clones, roughly three quarters of them singletons. The sequenced sample was PBMCs. This chain links TRBV6-5 with TRBJ2-7, with 8 bases identical to TRBD1. This sequence originates from a man younger than 40 in good health and CMV-seropositive. Written as DNA, the CDR3 is TGTGCCAGCAGTCCTTCAGGGGGCATTGGATACGAGCAGTACTTC. This gives the protein CASSPSGGIGYEQYF.